The 28 T cell receptor beta chains presented below share a single source sample, sequenced in a study of neurological immune-mediated disorders. Each CDR3 protein is one row after TCRdb ran MiXCR on the 5' RACE reads. Of around 48,000 distinct CDR3 sequences listed, about 9.3% are singletons. Sequencing was done on a sample of PBMCs. The receptors originated from a woman aged 40 to 50 with HTLV-1-associated myelopathy (HAM/TSP).

This clonotype was seen at least ten times. The genes are TRBV10-3 and TRBJ1-2; 7 bases agree with TRBD1. Germline-derived CDR1 and CDR2 are ENHRY and SYGVKD. CDR3 size: 13 residues. After removal of 3 bases from V and 4 bases from J, the junction contained 2 bases not matched to a gene. In DNA, the CDR3 is TGTGCCATCAGTGAACAGGGGAGCTATGGCTACACCTTC. It encodes CAISEQGSYGYTF.

Ten or more counts support this clonotype. The gene calls are TRBV15 and TRBJ2-2; no clear D. Germline V gives CDR1 LNHNV, CDR2 YYDKDF (reference sequence). Between the trimmed V and J ends, which lost 0 bases and 5 bases, there was a span of 4 bases. The CDR3 is made up of 13 amino acids. Written as DNA, the CDR3 is TGTGCCACCAGCAGAGATATAACCGGGGAGCTGTTTTTT. As protein: CATSRDITGELFF.

The V call is TRBV5-1, the J call TRBJ1-6; no clear D gene. Germline lookup yields CDR1 SGHRS and CDR2 YFSETQ. The CDR3 is made up of 13 amino acids. The V and J ends lost 1 base and 11 bases respectively, with 10 bases between them. The CDR3 sequence: CASSLKGLAPLHF. The CDR3 nucleotides are TGCGCCAGCAGCTTGAAGGGTTTGGCACCCCTCCACTTT.

This clonotype was counted at least ten times. The chain employs TRBV4-1 and TRBJ2-5, with D uncertain. The V gene's germline CDR1 is MGHRA and CDR2 YSYEKL. The germline V and J ends were trimmed by 3 bases and 1 base, with 6 bases remaining between them. This CDR3 is 13 amino acids long. As DNA, the CDR3 is TGCGCCAGCAGCCAGTACCTCCAAGAGACCCAGTACTTC. It is translated as CASSQYLQETQYF.

This clonotype appeared many times. This sequence joins TRBV11-2 and TRBJ2-7; no definite D call. The CDR3 covers 11 residues. The germline V and J ends were trimmed by 4 bases and 2 bases, with 3 bases remaining between them. The germline V gene has CDR1 SGHAT and CDR2 FQNNGV. The CDR3, as DNA: TGTGCCAGCAGCTATGCCTACGAGCAGTACTTC. It is translated as CASSYAYEQYF.

Details on this clonotype: A much larger clone lies a single base off, so this may be a read error. The chain carries TRBV20-1 and TRBJ2-1; D perhaps matches TRBD2 (7 bases). Germline CDR1 DFQATT, CDR2 SNEGSKA (reference sequence). V shed 2 bases and J shed 13 bases, with 18 bases lying between them. The CDR3 extends over 13 amino acids. The CDR3 region is CSARPGGGRKQFF. The CDR3 DNA is TGCAGTGCTAGACCGGGGGGCGGCCGAAAACAGTTCTTC.

The chain links TRBV7-6 to TRBJ1-5, with 10 bases lining up with TRBD1. Per the germline V gene, CDR1 is SGHVS and CDR2 is FNYEAQ. V lost 4 bases to trimming and J lost 7 bases; unmatched junction nucleotides: 10. This CDR3 comprises 16 residues. The CDR3 DNA is TGTGCCAGCAGCTCGTCGTCCGGGACAGGGGCCCAGCCCCAGCATTTT. It specifies CASSSSSGTGAQPQHF. Filled out from reference TRBV7-6 and TRBJ1-5, the complete variable domain reads GAGVSQSPRYKVTKRGQDVALRCDPISGHVSLYWYRQALGQGPEFLTYFNYEAQQDKSGLPNDRFSAERPEGSISTLTIQRTEQRDSAMYRCASSSSSGTGAQPQHFGDGTRLSIL.

This clonotype was seen at least ten times. This chain joins TRBV14 and TRBJ1-6; D possibly corresponds to TRBD1 (5 bases). The CDR3 extends over 14 amino acids. Germline CDR1 and CDR2: SGHDN and FVKESK. The ends were cut back, 5 bases at V and 8 bases at J, with 13 bases in the middle. DNA for the CDR3: TGTGCCAGCAGCAAGGGGTTTCGGGATTCACCCCTCCACTTT. It specifies CASSKGFRDSPLHF.

The table lists this clonotype with many counts. The chain links TRBV21-1 to TRBJ2-3; the table's D call of TRBD1 was not tested on the DNA. TRBV21-1 is termed a pseudogene. The length of the CDR3 is 16 residues. CDR3 DNA: TGTGCCAGCAGCAAAGGGCACAGGGTAGATCCAGATACGCAGTATTTT. Translated, it gives CASSKGHRVDPDTQYF.

This clonotype was observed many times. The chain has TRBV5-1 and TRBJ2-1; either TRBD1 or TRBD2 may supply D (5 bases each). Germline-derived CDR1 and CDR2 are SGHRS and YFSETQ. CDR3 length: 18 residues. V lost 3 bases to trimming and J lost 0 bases, with 19 bases between them. CDR3 in DNA: TGCGCCAGCAGCTCCTCTACCGGGGCCTGGAGCTCCTACAATGAGCAGTTCTTC. It is translated as CASSSSTGAWSSYNEQFF.

Ten or more counts support this clonotype. The chain is built from TRBV5-1 and TRBJ2-1; D gene ambiguous. This CDR3 spans 14 amino acids. Trimming pared 6 bases from V and 4 bases from J, leaving 14 bases between. Germline CDR1 and CDR2: SGHRS and YFSETQ. The CDR3 nucleotides are TGCGCCAGCACCCCATGGAGCAATTACAATGAGCAGTTCTTC. Residues: CASTPWSNYNEQFF.

This clonotype was counted ten times or more. This sequence joins TRBV7-9 and TRBJ2-1; the D call may be TRBD1 or TRBD2 (6 bases each). The CDR3 sequence is 19 residues long. Germline lookup yields CDR1 SEHNR and CDR2 FQNEAQ (reference sequence). The ends were cut back, 0 bases at V and 0 bases at J, with 18 bases in the middle. Written as DNA, the CDR3 is TGTGCCAGCAGCTTAGCTGGAGGGATCCTCAGGGGCTCCTACAATGAGCAGTTCTTC. This encodes CASSLAGGILRGSYNEQFF.

The J gene is TRBJ1-3, the V gene TRBV9, with 7 bases aligning to TRBD1. Trimming cost V 3 bases and J 8 bases; bases outside gene matches: 11. The CDR3 is made up of 15 amino acids. The germline gives CDR1 SGDLS, CDR2 YYNGEE. For the CDR3, the DNA is TGTGCCAGCAGCGCAGAGCGACAGGGTGGGGACACCATATATTTT. This codes for CASSAERQGGDTIYF.

This clonotype was recorded at least ten times. This sequence joins TRBV3-1 and TRBJ2-1; D is undetermined. CDR3 length: 14 amino acids. V was shortened by 0 bases and J by 6 bases, with 9 bases between the two germline ends. Germline V gene data show CDR1 as LGHDT and CDR2 as YNNKEL (reference sequence). CDR3 sequence reads: CASSQDPAVNEQFF. In DNA, the CDR3 is TGTGCCAGCAGCCAAGACCCGGCGGTCAATGAGCAGTTCTTC.

This clonotype was recorded at least ten times. The chain joins TRBV3-1 to TRBJ1-1; TRBD1 aligns across 10 bases. The CDR3 is 16 residues long. Germline CDR1 reads LGHDT; CDR2 reads YNNKEL (reference sequence). The ends lost 3 bases at V and 1 base at J; junction bases unmatched: 5. The CDR3 loop is CASSQTGGRGNTEAFF. CDR3 nucleotide sequence: TGTGCCAGCAGCCAGACAGGGGGCAGGGGGAACACTGAAGCTTTCTTT. Supplemented by reference TRBV3-1 and TRBJ1-1, the full variable domain reads DTAVSQTPKYLVTQMGNDKSIKCEQNLGHDTMYWYKQDSKKFLKIMFSYNNKELIINETVPNRFSPKSPDKAHLNLHINSLELGDSAVYFCASSQTGGRGNTEAFFGQGTRLTVV.

In its sample, this clonotype was seen many times. CDR3 in amino acids: CASSLGFRDDYGYTF. The CDR3 region has the DNA TGTGCCAGCAGCTTAGGATTCAGGGATGATTATGGCTACACCTTC. J is TRBJ1-2 and V is TRBV7-2; tentative D call: TRBD1 (5 bases). In germline, CDR1 is SGHTA, CDR2 FQGNSA. V was clipped by 1 base and J by 5 bases, with 14 bases between them. The CDR3 has 15 amino acids.

The table lists this clonotype with many counts. This sequence joins TRBV5-1 and TRBJ1-4; 7 bases map to TRBD1. The CDR3 runs 15 residues. V shed 1 base and J 1 base; nucleotides not matched to a gene: 1. Germline V gene sequence: CDR1 SGHRS, CDR2 YFSETQ. The CDR3, as DNA: TGCGCCAGCAGCTTGAGACAGGGAACTAATGAAAAACTGTTTTTT. It yields the protein CASSLRQGTNEKLFF.

The sample holds many counts of this clonotype. The chain has TRBV7-2 and TRBJ1-3, with 7 nucleotides matching TRBD1. CDR1 is SGHTA, CDR2 FQGNSA, per germline. The J segment lost 4 bases and the V segment lost 5 bases, leaving 14 bases of the junction unmatched. The CDR3 sequence is 17 residues long. This CDR3 reads CASSLTGVPGQGNTIYF. The CDR3 bases are TGTGCCAGCAGCCTGACCGGGGTCCCGGGACAGGGAAACACCATATATTTT.

This clonotype appeared many times. The chain carries TRBV20-1 and TRBJ2-1, with TRBD2 identical over 10 bases. The germline V gene has CDR1 DFQATT and CDR2 SNEGSKA (reference sequence). CDR3 size: 15 residues. V trimming: 6 bases; J trimming: 10 bases; junction bases outside the gene matches: 15. CDR3 amino acids: CSAAHGLAGVREQFF. The CDR3 bases are TGCAGTGCCGCCCATGGCCTAGCGGGAGTAAGGGAGCAGTTCTTC.

This clonotype was seen ten or more times. The chain couples TRBV20-1 to TRBJ1-1; D might be TRBD1 (5 bases). This CDR3 has 13 residues. The germline V gene encodes CDR1 DFQATT and CDR2 SNEGSKA (reference sequence). V was clipped by 5 bases and J by 1 base, with 11 bases between them. CDR3 loop: CSAGATPNTEAFF. DNA of the CDR3: TGCAGTGCTGGGGCTACACCGAACACTGAAGCTTTCTTT.

In its sample, this clonotype was seen many times. The J gene is TRBJ1-2, the V gene TRBV7-2; D might be TRBD1 (6 bases). In germline, CDR1 is SGHTA, CDR2 FQGNSA. This CDR3 region has 14 residues. Trimming cost V 2 bases and J 4 bases, with 11 bases left between them. The CDR3 nucleotides read TGTGCCAGCAGCTTACGGGGGGGCGGCTATGGCTACACCTTC. Amino acid sequence: CASSLRGGGYGYTF.

This clonotype occurred many times. The rearrangement links TRBV5-1 to TRBJ2-3, with 14 bases fitting TRBD2. V lost 3 bases, J lost 3 bases, and 12 bases stayed unmatched. The CDR3 spans 19 residues. From germline, CDR1 is SGHRS and CDR2 YFSETQ. The CDR3 region has the DNA TGCGCCAGCAGCTCGCCCGGGACTAGCGGGGGCGTGTTTACAGATACGCAGTATTTT. Protein product: CASSSPGTSGGVFTDTQYF.

This clonotype was recorded many times. The chain carries TRBV12-3 or TRBV12-4 and TRBJ1-2; unclear D gene. CDR3 size: 11 residues. The V and J ends lost 6 bases and 4 bases respectively, with 6 bases between them. CDR3 in amino acids: CASREFYGYTF. The CDR3, as DNA: TGTGCCAGCAGGGAGTTCTATGGCTACACCTTC.

This clonotype was detected ten times or more. The chain combines TRBV6-6 with TRBJ1-2, with a possible D match to TRBD1 (6 bases). The CDR3 is made up of 14 amino acids. In germline, CDR1 is MNHNY, CDR2 SVGAGI (reference sequence). The V end was cut by 2 bases, the J end by 4 bases, with 11 bases between. The CDR3 here is CASSYPGEGYGYTF. In DNA, the CDR3 is TGTGCCAGCAGTTACCCAGGGGAGGGCTATGGCTACACCTTC.

This clonotype is medium-sized in the sample. The chain carries TRBV5-1 and TRBJ2-2; TRBD1 matches at 8 bases. This CDR3 contains 17 residues. From germline, CDR1 is SGHRS and CDR2 YFSETQ. V gave up 0 bases and J gave up 5 bases; unmatched junction bases: 9. The CDR3 sequence is CASSLAPGQERTGELFF. The CDR3 region has the DNA TGCGCCAGCAGCTTGGCACCGGGACAGGAAAGGACCGGGGAGCTGTTTTTT.

This clonotype was recorded at least ten times. This sequence joins TRBV5-1 and TRBJ1-6; D call uncertain. This CDR3 is 15 amino acids long. The ends were cut back, 0 bases at V and 5 bases at J, with 9 bases in the middle. Looked up from germline, CDR1 is SGHRS and CDR2 is YFSETQ. The CDR3 spells CASSLVAGNNSPLHF. CDR3 DNA sequence: TGCGCCAGCAGCTTGGTGGCAGGAAATAATTCACCCCTCCACTTT.

This clonotype was observed many times. The gene calls are TRBV11-2 and TRBJ2-7; perhaps TRBD2 as D (5 bases). The germline gives CDR1 SGHAT, CDR2 FQNNGV. The CDR3 runs to 14 residues. Trimming removed 6 bases at V and 6 bases at J, with 18 bases between. The CDR3 sequence is CASRRPGRFTEQYF. The CDR3 DNA is TGTGCCAGCAGGCGGCCGGGGAGATTTACCGAGCAGTACTTC.

To note about this clonotype: A much larger clone lies one base from this, so it may be a read error. This chain uses TRBV5-1 with TRBJ1-2, with D unclear. The germline V gene encodes CDR1 SGHRS and CDR2 YFSETQ. The CDR3 runs 13 residues. CDR3 sequence (DNA): TGCGCCAGCAACTTGACCCCCAGCTATGGCTACACCTTC. As protein: CASNLTPSYGYTF.